This T cell receptor beta chain was recorded in a study of cytomegalovirus exposure and HLA in healthy donors. Study-level information: According to later analysis, the same platform produced the roughly 120 validation and some 680 first-cohort repertoires.

Study results and caveats: As confirmed in vitro, a few CMV-associated chains were specific for CMV antigens. TCR clusters originating in the first cohort tended to co-occur in the 110 or so validation repertoires, according to a later analysis. Cytomegalovirus association was listed for about 160 TCR beta chains.

The method was immunoSEQ multiplex PCR; TCRdb's version includes in-frame clones alone and lacks a portion of them. Here the sample spans roughly 120,000 clones, roughly 86% being singletons. This clone has just one count. The antigen is not known. This TCR was recovered from a young woman in good health and CMV-seronegative. What was sequenced was PBMCs.

The CDR3 coding sequence is TGCAGCGTGAGGGACAGCTACACTGAAGCTTTCTTT. As protein: CSVRDSYTEAFF. The chain carries TRBV29-1 and TRBJ1-1; 7 nucleotides agree with TRBD1. The CDR3 spans 12 residues. Germline values: CDR1 SQVTM, CDR2 ANQGSEA. J lost 3 bases, V lost 6 bases, and 4 bases had no gene match. Complete variable domain (other parts from reference TRBV29-1 and TRBJ1-1): SAVISQKPSRDICQRGTSLTIQCQVDSQVTMMFWYRQQPGQSLTLIATANQGSEATYESGFVIDKFPISRPNLTFSTLTVSNMSPEDSSIYLCSVRDSYTEAFFGQGTRLTVV.